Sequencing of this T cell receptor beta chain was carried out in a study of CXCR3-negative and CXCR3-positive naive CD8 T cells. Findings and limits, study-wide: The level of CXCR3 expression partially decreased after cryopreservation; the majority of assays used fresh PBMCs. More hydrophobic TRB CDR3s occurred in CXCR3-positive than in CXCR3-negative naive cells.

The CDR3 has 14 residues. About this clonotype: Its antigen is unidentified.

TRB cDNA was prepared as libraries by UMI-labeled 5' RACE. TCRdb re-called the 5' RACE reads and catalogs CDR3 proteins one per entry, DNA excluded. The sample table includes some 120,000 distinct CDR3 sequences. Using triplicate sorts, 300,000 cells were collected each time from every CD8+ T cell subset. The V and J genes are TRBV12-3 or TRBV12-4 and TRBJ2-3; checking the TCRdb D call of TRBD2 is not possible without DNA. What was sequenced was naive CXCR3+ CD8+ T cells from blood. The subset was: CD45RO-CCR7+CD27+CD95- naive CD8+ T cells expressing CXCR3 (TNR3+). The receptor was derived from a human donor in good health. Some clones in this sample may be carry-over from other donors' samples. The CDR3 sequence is CASTVTSFWDTQYF.